This T cell receptor (beta chain) was obtained from a study of blood T cell repertoires in COVID-19. Background on the study: T cells, B-cell-depleted T cells, or PBMCs supplied cDNA or gDNA.

This clone occurred once. Some clones are missing from TCRdb's copy, which holds only in-frame ones; the method was immunoSEQ multiplex PCR. The data hold fewer than 250,000 clones, with around 83% observed a single time. Participants came from 20 to 25 US areas, aged about 18 to 89 years. Assignment of participants to cohorts was predicated upon participant-reported clinical history. Germline loops: CDR1 LGHDT, CDR2 YNNKEL (reference sequence). The V and J ends lost 8 bases and 4 bases respectively, with 11 bases between them. The CDR3 runs to 12 residues. The V and J genes are TRBV3-1 (or the pseudogene TRBV3-2) and TRBJ1-2; D remains unclear. The sequence derives from a woman between 40 and 50 years old who had recovered from COVID-19. Sequencing was done on a sample of PBMCs or T cells enriched from blood (not recorded which). CDR3 region: CASGSYSYGYTF. In DNA form, the CDR3 reads TGTGCCAGCGGGTCCTACAGCTATGGCTACACCTTC.